A selection of T cell receptor beta chains follows, all from one sample in a study of T cells in Graves' hyperthyroidism and ophthalmopathy. TCRdb ran MiXCR on the multiplex PCR reads and lists one entry per CDR3 protein. The sample yields some 350,000 distinct CDR3 sequences, 13% to 15% seen once. The sample taken for sequencing was blood. The receptors here all came from a woman aged 55-70 years with Graves' ophthalmopathy. CDR3s include the opening cysteine and the closing phenylalanine or tryptophan. A D gene is named only where the DNA matches it firmly. Clone size is stated in some rows and not others, as once, few, many or a class when expanded.

TRBV11-2	-	many	TRBJ2-5	TGTACCAGCAGAAAACTCGGCTCACAAGAGACCCAGTACTTC	CTSRKLGSQETQYF
TRBV7-2	-	-	TRBJ2-2	TGTGCCAGCAGCTCCGGGACAAGGAACACCGGGGAGCTGTTTTTT	CASSSGTRNTGELFF
TRBV2	TRBD2	many	TRBJ2-3	TGTGCCAGCACCAATAGCGGGGGGGCAGATACGCAGTATTTT	CASTNSGGADTQYF
TRBV20-1	TRBD2	once	TRBJ2-3	TGCAGTGCTACTAGCGGAGGTGCCACAGATACGCAGTATTTT	CSATSGGATDTQYF
TRBV20-1	-	few	TRBJ1-5	TGCAGTGCTAGAGATCACGGGGGTACCCAGCATTTT	CSARDHGGTQHF
TRBV7-2	-	many	TRBJ2-7	TGTGCCAGCAGCTTAACGCGACTCGACGAGCAGTACTTC	CASSLTRLDEQYF
TRBV5-1	TRBD2	many	TRBJ2-1	TGCGCCAGCAGCTTGGATAGCGGGGTCTACAATGAGCAGTTCTTC	CASSLDSGVYNEQFF
TRBV6-2/TRBV6-3	TRBD1	many	TRBJ1-1	TGTGCCAGCAGGGGACAGCTGAACACTGAAGCTTTCTTT	CASRGQLNTEAFF
TRBV4-1	TRBD1	-	TRBJ2-7	TGCGCCAGCAGCCAAGATAAGGAGACAGGGGACCTCTCCTACGAGCAGTACTTC	CASSQDKETGDLSYEQYF
TRBV28	-	many	TRBJ2-1	TGTGCCAGCAGTTTAGCGGGTCGCGGGAATGAGCAGTTCTTC	CASSLAGRGNEQFF
TRBV20-1	-	few	TRBJ1-1	TGCAGTGGGGAAGGGGGGCCAAAAACTTTCTTT	CSGEGGPKTFF
TRBV7-9	-	few	TRBJ1-1	TGTGCCAGCAGCCCCAAACAGAGGAACACTGAAGCTTTCTTT	CASSPKQRNTEAFF
TRBV6-2/TRBV6-3	-	-	TRBJ2-2	TGTGCCAGCAGTTATCGGTCCGGGGAGCTGTTTTTT	CASSYRSGELFF
TRBV20-1	TRBD1	many	TRBJ1-1	TGCAGTGCTAGAGCCCCGGACAGGGACACTGAAGCTTTCTTT	CSARAPDRDTEAFF
TRBV5-1	TRBD2	few	TRBJ2-5	TGCGCCAGCAAAAAGCCCCTAGCGGACCCTCGAGAGCCCCAGTACTTC	CASKKPLADPREPQYF
TRBV27	-	-	TRBJ1-5	TGTGCCAGCAGCCACGGGGAGGATCAGCCCCAGCATTTT	CASSHGEDQPQHF
TRBV29-1	TRBD2	few	TRBJ2-3	TGCAGCGTAGAGCTTGGGACTAGACGGGATACGCAGTATTTT	CSVELGTRRDTQYF
TRBV27	-	-	TRBJ1-5	TGTGCCACCAAGGGTGCGGGGCGAGATAGCAATCAGCCCCAGCATTTT	CATKGAGRDSNQPQHF
TRBV28	-	many	TRBJ2-5	TGTGCCAGCAGTTTCCCGGCGCGGGAGACCCAGTACTTC	CASSFPARETQYF